This TCR beta chain was retrieved from a study of blood T cell repertoires in COVID-19. Looking at the study overall: Acute-phase and convalescent COVID-19 samples originated in the United States, Italy and Spain. From T cells, B-cell-depleted T cells, or PBMCs came the material, which was cDNA or gDNA.

As processed by the authors: Reference gene primer amplification yielded estimated nucleated cell counts. This table comes from immunoSEQ multiplex PCR, and its TCRdb copy is limited to in-frame clones, with some not included. V and J calls and clone size are given by that table; D and trimming were obtained from the DNA. The repertoire holds approximately 210,000 clones, with around nine tenths as singletons. V was shortened by 7 bases and J by 8 bases, with 12 bases between the two germline ends. Per germline, CDR1 SGHRS and CDR2 YFSETQ. The CDR3 runs to 11 residues. Sequencing input: peripheral blood. This clonotype was obtained from a woman in her thirties or forties with acute or convalescent COVID-19. The V call is TRBV5-1, the J call TRBJ1-2; D perhaps matches TRBD1 (5 bases). CDR3 in amino acids: CASAGEEGYTF. CDR3 nucleotides: TGCGCCAGCGCGGGGGAAGAGGGCTACACCTTC.